This section outlines one T cell receptor beta chain sequence together with its context. This clonotype occurred many times. Its antigen remains unidentified. Base-call qualities are not available, and no considerably larger clone is one nucleotide away. The receptor library was made with UMI-ligation and nested PCR. An equimolar mix of two oligonucleotides covering both TRBC1 and TRBC2 was used as the beta constant-region primer. Four rounds of PCR were used to amplify ligated cDNA, with nested alpha and beta constant-region primers being used together with the SP2 primer. A single-stranded oligonucleotide containing the SP2 primer and a 12-nucleotide UMI was joined to the 3' end of the cDNA by T4 RNA ligase 1. The ligation reaction was incubated at 16°C for roughly 18-25 hours. PCR2 was usually performed as a SYBR Green qPCR and halted at a preset threshold so that over-amplification would not occur. Apart from the first purification, every purification step used Agencourt AMPure XP magnetic beads. Library amounts were measured by Qubit and library quality was assessed on a TapeStation, where the main peak was expected at around 650 bp. The pooled libraries were sequenced on an Illumina MiSeq using v2 2x251 paired-end kits, which usually yielded roughly 0.95-2.1 million reads per sample. Each sample's library went into the pool at roughly 4.4 nM, and about 4.5-7.5% PhiX was added to help with cluster recognition. The published analysis was carried out like this. Decombinator assigned V and J genes to Demultiplexor-processed FASTQ reads by tag matching, allowing a single base-pair mismatch. Collapsinator used UMIs to correct both sequencing errors and frequency errors arising from PCR heterogeneity. CDR3Translator translated TCRs and extracted CDR3s from the conserved cysteine to the FGXG phenylalanine, flagging non-productive sequences. Gini, Shannon entropy and inverse Simpson indices were calculated on repertoires that had been subsampled to equal numbers of UMI-defined TCRs. Within the linear range, a power law was fitted by maximum likelihood to the distributions of clonotype abundance. When run on a single naive CD8 sample, MIGEC and the pipeline yielded similar UMI counts, similar unique TCR numbers and similar clonal distributions. One analysis removed from the naive repertoire any naive TCRs that were also found in any memory subset from the same donor. Repertoires were searched for around 8,000 CMV-associated CDR3 sequences compiled from VDJdb and a published dataset. TCRdb trimmed the raw reads at Q25, called clones with MiXCR and kept productive beta chains. Rows are combined by CDR3 protein, so each entry shows the most common genes and DNA. TCRdb, not the authors, supplied the V and J calls. The sample table contains tens of thousands of distinct CDR3 sequences; only one count was recorded for approximately 11% of them. Of the sample, approximately 0.14% falls within the top ten clones.

This sample stems from a study of naive and memory T cell subsets listed by TCRdb under 2017. Regarding the complete study: An open-source, UMI-based TCR alpha and beta sequencing pipeline was applied to sorted naive and memory peripheral blood T cell subsets. The results of the functional CMV T cell responses matched the IgG serology results in every case. RNA was DNase-treated and reverse transcribed with TCR constant-region primers, mostly using SuperScript III.

V loses 5 bases at its end and J loses 5 bases; junction bases beyond the gene matches: 7. Spanning cysteine to phenylalanine, the CDR3 consists of 16 amino acids. Left in the record is the CDR3 DNA by itself, 48 bases read in frame from the first base. The germline V gene encodes CDR1 SGHNT and CDR2 YENEEA. Study-wide conclusions, independent of this receptor: In both CD4 and CD8 cells, the Gini index increased while Shannon and inverse Simpson diversity decreased from naive through CM, EM and EMRA. Naive repertoires, especially CD8, contained a few larger clonotypes, possibly memory cells re-expressing CD45RA. Clonotypes were defined as single alpha or beta chain sequences, not paired alpha/beta receptors. The abundance of TCRs followed a power law with an exponent that differed between naive and memory subsets yet stayed consistent across the three individuals. After error correction, over 95% of naive TCR sequences appeared only once, giving much steeper abundance distributions than memory subsets. RNA-based TCR counts may be affected by expression changes linked to T cell activation and differentiation. The repertoire findings for the naive and memory subsets could not be validated, as no ground truth was available.

From the second PCR step onward, the TCR alpha chain libraries and the TCR beta chain libraries were amplified separately. The CMV status of each donor was determined by measuring IFNgamma production from CD4+ T cells after fresh PBMCs had been stimulated overnight with CMV viral lysate. CD4 T cells were positively selected with Miltenyi beads, followed by positive selection of CD8 T cells from the CD4-negative fraction. After staining for CD3, CD4, CD8, CD45RA, CD27 and a live/dead dye, cells were sorted on a BD Aria II into four subsets based on CD45RA and CD27. A few healthy volunteers provided blood, and the blood of each volunteer was split into CD4 and CD8 T cells and then into four differentiation subsets. Roughly 120 ml of peripheral blood was collected from each donor, and PBMC were isolated by Ficoll-Paque PLUS density-gradient centrifugation. The sorted cells were lysed in RLT buffer, after which RNA was extracted using a Qiagen RNeasy kit and kept at -80 degrees C.

The chain joins TRBV11-3 to TRBJ2-3, and 13 junction bases match TRBD2. This receptor was obtained from a human donor in good health. The sample consisted of naive CD4+ T cells from blood. This specimen's cell subset or site label, interpreted: naive T cells, CD45RA high CD27+. The CDR3 sequence is CASSPGLAGARDTQYF. The DNA sequence follows: TGTGCCAGCAGCCCAGGACTAGCGGGGGCCAGAGATACGCAGTATTTT.